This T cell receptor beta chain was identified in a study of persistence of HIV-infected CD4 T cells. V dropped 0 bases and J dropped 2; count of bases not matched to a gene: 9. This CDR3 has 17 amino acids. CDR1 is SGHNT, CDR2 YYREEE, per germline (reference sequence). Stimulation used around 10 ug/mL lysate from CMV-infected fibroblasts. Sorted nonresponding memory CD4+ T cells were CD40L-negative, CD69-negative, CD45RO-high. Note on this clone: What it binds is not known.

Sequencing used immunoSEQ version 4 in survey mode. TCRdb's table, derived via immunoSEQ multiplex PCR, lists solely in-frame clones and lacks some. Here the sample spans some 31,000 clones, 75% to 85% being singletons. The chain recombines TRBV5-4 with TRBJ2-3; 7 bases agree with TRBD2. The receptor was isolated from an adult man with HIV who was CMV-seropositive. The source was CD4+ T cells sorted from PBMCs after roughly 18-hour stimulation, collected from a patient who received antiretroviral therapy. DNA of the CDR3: TGTGCCAGCAGCTTGGCCGATGGGGGGGGTTTCACAGATACGCAGTATTTT. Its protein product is CASSLADGGGFTDTQYF.